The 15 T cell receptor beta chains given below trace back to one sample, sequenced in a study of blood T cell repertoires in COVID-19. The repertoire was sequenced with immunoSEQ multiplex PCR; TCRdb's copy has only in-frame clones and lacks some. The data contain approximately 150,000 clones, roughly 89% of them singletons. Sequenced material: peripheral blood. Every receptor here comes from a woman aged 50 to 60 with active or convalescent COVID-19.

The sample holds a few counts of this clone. The CDR3 DNA reads as TGTGCCAGCGGACAGGGGGACTCTCATCAGCCCCAGCATTTT. Its protein product is CASGQGDSHQPQHF. The V and J genes are TRBV25-1 and TRBJ1-5; the match to TRBD1 covers 10 bases. The CDR3 sequence is 14 residues long. V dropped 8 bases and J dropped 5; count of bases not matched to a gene: 6. Germline lookup yields CDR1 MGHDK and CDR2 SYGVNS.

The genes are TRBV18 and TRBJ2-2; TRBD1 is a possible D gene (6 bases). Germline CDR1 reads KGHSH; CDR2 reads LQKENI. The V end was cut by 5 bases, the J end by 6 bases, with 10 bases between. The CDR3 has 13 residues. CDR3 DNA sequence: TGTGCCAGCTCAGAACAGGGCGCCGGGGAGCTGTTTTTT. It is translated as CASSEQGAGELFF.

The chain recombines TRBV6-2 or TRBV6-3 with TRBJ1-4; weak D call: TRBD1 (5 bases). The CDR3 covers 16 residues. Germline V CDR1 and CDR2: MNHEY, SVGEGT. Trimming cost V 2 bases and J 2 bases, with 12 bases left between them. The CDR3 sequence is CASSYDGGRTNEKLFF. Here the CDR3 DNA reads TGTGCCAGCAGTTACGACGGGGGTCGGACTAATGAAAAACTGTTTTTT.

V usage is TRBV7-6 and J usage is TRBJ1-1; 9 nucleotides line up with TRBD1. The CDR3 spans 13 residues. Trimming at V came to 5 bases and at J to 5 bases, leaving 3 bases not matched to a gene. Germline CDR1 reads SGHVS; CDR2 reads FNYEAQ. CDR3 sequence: CASSHGQGTEAFF. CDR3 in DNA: TGTGCCAGCAGCCACGGACAGGGGACTGAAGCTTTCTTT.

This CDR3 reads CASSLSGIATDTQYF. CDR3 nucleotide sequence: TGTGCCAGCAGCCTTAGCGGGATAGCCACAGATACGCAGTATTTT. V gene TRBV11-2 combines with J gene TRBJ2-3, with TRBD2 matching 8 bases. The CDR3 sequence is 15 residues long. Unmatched junction bases numbered 6, after V lost 5 bases and J lost 2 bases. Germline CDR1 and CDR2: SGHAT and FQNNGV.

CDR3: CASSLLAGEETQYF. DNA for the CDR3: TGCGCCAGCAGCCTCCTAGCGGGGGAAGAGACCCAGTACTTC. The chain joins TRBV5-1 to TRBJ2-5, with 10 positions matching TRBD2. The CDR3 length is 14 residues. CDR1 is SGHRS, CDR2 YFSETQ, per germline. Germline trimming cut 4 bases from V and 3 bases from J; bases unmatched to any gene: 3.

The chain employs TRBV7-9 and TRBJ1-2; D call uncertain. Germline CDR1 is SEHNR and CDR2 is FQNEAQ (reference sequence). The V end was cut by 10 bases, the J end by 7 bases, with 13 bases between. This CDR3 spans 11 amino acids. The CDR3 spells CAISPAGGYTF. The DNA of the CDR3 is TGTGCCATCTCCCCCGCCGGTGGCTACACCTTC.

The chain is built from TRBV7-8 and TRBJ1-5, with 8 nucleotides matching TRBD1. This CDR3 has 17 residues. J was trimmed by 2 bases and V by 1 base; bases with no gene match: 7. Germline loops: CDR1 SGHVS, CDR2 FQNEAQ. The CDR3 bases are TGTGCCAGCAGCTTAGTTCCCAGGGGGCGAGGCAATCAGCCCCAGCATTTT. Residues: CASSLVPRGRGNQPQHF.

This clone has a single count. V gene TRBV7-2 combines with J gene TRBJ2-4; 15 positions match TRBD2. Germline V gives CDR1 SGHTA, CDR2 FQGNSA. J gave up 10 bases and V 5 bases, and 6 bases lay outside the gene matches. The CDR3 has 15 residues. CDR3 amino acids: CASSPGTSGGKIQYF. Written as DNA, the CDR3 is TGTGCCAGCAGCCCCGGGACTAGCGGGGGGAAGATTCAGTACTTC.

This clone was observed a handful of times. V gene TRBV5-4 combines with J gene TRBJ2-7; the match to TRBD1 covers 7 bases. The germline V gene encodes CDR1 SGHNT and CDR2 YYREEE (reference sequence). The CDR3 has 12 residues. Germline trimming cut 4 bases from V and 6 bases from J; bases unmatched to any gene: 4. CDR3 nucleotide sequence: TGTGCCAGCAGCCGACCAGGGGGCGAGCAGTACTTC. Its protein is CASSRPGGEQYF. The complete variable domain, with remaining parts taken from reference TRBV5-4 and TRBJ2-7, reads ETGVTQSPTHLIKTRGQQVTLRCSSQSGHNTVSWYQQALGQGPQFIFQYYREEENGRGNFPPRFSGLQFPNYSSELNVNALELDDSALYLCASSRPGGEQYFGPGTRLTVT.

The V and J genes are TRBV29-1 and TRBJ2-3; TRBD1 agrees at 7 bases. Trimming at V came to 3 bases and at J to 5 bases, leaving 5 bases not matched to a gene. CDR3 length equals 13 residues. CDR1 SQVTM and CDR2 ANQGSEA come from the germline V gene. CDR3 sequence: CSVDKDRIDTQYF. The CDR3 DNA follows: TGCAGCGTTGACAAGGACAGGATAGATACGCAGTATTTT.

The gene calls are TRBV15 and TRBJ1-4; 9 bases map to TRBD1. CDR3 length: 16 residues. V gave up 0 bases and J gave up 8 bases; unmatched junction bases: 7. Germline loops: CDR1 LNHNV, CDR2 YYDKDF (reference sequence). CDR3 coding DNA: TGTGCCACCAGCAGAGACCCCGGGACAGGGCAGGAAAAACTGTTTTTT. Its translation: CATSRDPGTGQEKLFF. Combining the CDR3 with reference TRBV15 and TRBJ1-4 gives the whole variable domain DAMVIQNPRYQVTQFGKPVTLSCSQTLNHNVMYWYQQKSSQAPKLLFHYYDKDFNNEADTPDNFQSRRPNTSFCFLDIRSPGLGDTAMYLCATSRDPGTGQEKLFFGSGTQLSVL.

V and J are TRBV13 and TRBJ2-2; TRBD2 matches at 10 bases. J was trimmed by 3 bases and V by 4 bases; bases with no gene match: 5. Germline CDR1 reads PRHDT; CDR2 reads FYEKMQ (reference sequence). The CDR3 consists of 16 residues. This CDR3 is CASSYKTSGYTGELFF. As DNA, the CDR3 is TGTGCCAGCAGCTACAAGACTAGCGGGTACACCGGGGAGCTGTTTTTT.

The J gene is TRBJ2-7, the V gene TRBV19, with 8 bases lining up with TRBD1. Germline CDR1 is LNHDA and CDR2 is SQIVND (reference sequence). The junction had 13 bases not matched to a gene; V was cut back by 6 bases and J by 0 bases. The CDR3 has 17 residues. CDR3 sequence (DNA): TGTGCCAGTAGCATGAGGGGCGAGACAGGGGACTCCTACGAGCAGTACTTC. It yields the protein CASSMRGETGDSYEQYF.

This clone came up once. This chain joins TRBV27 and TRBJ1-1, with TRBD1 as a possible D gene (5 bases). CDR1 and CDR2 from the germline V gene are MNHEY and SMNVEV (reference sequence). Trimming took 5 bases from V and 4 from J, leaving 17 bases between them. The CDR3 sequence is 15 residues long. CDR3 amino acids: CASSRNPGGATEAFF. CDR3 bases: TGTGCCAGCAGTCGAAATCCCGGGGGAGCCACTGAAGCTTTCTTT.